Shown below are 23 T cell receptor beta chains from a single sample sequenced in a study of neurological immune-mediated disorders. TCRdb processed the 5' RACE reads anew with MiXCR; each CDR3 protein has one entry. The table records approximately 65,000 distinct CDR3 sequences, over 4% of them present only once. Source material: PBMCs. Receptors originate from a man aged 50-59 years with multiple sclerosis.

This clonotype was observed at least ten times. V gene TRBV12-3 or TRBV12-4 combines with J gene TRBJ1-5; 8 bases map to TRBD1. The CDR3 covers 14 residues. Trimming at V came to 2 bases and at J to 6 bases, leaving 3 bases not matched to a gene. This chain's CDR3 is CASSLQTGVQPQHF. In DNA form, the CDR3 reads TGTGCCAGCAGTTTACAGACAGGGGTTCAGCCCCAGCATTTT.

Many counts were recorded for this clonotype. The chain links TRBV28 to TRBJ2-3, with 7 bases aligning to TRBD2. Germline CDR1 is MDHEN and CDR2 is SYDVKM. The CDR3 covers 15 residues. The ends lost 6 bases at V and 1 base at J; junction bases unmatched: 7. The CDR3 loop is CASSFKRGRTDTQYF. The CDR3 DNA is TGTGCCAGCAGCTTTAAGCGGGGCCGCACAGATACGCAGTATTTT.

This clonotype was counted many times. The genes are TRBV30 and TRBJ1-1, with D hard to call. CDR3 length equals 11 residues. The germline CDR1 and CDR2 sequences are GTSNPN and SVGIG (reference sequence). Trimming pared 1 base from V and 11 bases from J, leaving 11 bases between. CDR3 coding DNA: TGTGCCTGGAGTGACCCCCCGGGGGCTTTCTTT. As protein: CAWSDPPGAFF.

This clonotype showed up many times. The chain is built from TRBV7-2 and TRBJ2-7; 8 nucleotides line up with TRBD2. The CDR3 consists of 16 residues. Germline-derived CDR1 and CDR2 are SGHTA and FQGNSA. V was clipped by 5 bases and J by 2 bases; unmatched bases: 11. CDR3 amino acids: CASSDNQRGKAYEQYF. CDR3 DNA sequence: TGTGCCAGCAGCGATAATCAGCGGGGGAAAGCCTACGAGCAGTACTTC.

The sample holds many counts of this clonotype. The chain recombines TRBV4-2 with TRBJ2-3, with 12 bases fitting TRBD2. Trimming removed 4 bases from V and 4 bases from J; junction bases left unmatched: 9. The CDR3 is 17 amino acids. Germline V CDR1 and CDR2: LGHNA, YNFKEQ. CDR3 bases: TGTGCCAGCAGCCCCTCTAGCGGGGGGGCAGAGGCAGATACGCAGTATTTT. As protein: CASSPSSGGAEADTQYF.

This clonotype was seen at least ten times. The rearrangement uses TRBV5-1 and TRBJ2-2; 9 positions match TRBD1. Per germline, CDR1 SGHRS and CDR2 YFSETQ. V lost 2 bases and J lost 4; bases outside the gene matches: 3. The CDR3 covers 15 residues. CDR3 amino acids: CASSFDRGSTGELFF. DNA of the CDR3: TGCGCCAGCAGCTTTGACAGGGGGTCCACCGGGGAGCTGTTTTTT. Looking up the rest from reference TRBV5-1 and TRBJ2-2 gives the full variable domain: KAGVTQTPRYLIKTRGQQVTLSCSPISGHRSVSWYQQTPGQGLQFLFEYFSETQRNKGNFPGRFSGRQFSNSRSEMNVSTLELGDSALYLCASSFDRGSTGELFFGEGSRLTVL.

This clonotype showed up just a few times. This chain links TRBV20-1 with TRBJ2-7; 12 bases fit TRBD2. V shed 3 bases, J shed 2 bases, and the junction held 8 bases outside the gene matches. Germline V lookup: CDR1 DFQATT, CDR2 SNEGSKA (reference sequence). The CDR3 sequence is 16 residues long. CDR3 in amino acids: CSASPTSGGMTYEQYF. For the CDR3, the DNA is TGCAGTGCTAGTCCCACTAGCGGGGGGATGACCTACGAGCAGTACTTC.

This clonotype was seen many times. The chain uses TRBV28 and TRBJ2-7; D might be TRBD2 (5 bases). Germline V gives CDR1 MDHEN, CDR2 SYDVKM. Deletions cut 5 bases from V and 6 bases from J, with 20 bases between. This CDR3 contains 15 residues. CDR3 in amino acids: CASSSPAGVSSEQYV. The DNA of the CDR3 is TGTGCCAGCAGTAGCCCCGCCGGGGTATCTAGCGAGCAGTACGTC.

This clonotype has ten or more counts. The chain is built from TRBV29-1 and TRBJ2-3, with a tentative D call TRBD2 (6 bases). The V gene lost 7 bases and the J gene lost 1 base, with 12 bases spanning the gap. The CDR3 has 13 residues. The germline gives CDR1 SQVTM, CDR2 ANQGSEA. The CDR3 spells CSAAGSGTDTQYF. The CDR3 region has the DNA TGCAGCGCTGCGGGGTCTGGCACAGATACGCAGTATTTT.

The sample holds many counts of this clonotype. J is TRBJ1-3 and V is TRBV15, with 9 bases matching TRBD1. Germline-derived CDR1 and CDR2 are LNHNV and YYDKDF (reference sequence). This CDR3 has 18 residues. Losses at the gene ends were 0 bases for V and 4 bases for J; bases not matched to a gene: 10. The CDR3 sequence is CATSRDPIPGTGGNTIYF. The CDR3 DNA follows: TGTGCCACCAGCAGAGATCCGATCCCCGGGACAGGGGGAAACACCATATATTTT.

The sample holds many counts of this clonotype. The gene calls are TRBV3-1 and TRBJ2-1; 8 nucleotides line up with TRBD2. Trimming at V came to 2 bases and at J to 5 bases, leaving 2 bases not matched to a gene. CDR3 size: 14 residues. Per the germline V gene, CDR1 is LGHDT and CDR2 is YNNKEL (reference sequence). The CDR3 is CASSQRTSNNEQFF. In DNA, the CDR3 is TGTGCCAGCAGCCAAAGGACTAGCAACAATGAGCAGTTCTTC.

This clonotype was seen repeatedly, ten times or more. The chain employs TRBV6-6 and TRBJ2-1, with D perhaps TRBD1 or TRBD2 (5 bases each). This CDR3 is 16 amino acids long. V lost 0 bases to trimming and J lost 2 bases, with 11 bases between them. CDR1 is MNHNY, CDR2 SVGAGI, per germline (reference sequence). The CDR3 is CASSYSVLGAYNEQFF. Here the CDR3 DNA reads TGTGCCAGCAGTTACTCAGTCCTGGGGGCCTACAATGAGCAGTTCTTC.

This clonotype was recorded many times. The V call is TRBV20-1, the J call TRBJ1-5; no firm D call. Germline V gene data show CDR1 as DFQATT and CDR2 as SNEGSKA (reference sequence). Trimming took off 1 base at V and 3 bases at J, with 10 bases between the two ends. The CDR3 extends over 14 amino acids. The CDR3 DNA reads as TGCAGTGCTAGAGCAATAGGTCCCAATCAGCCCCAGCATTTT. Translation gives CSARAIGPNQPQHF.

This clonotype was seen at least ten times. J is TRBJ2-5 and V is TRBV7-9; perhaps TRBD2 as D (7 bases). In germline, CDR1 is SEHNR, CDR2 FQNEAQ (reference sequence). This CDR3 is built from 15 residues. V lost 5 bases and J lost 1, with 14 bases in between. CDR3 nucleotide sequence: TGTGCCAGCAGCCTTTTGGGGGGGCGCCAAGAGACCCAGTACTTC. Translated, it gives CASSLLGGRQETQYF.

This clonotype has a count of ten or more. CDR3 sequence: CASRGAGDRGREQYF. CDR3 nucleotides: TGTGCCAGCAGGGGGGCCGGCGACAGGGGGCGCGAGCAGTACTTC. The V and J genes are TRBV12-3 or TRBV12-4 and TRBJ2-7; 10 nucleotides line up with TRBD1. The ends lost 6 bases at V and 6 bases at J; junction bases unmatched: 11. The CDR3 length is 15 residues.

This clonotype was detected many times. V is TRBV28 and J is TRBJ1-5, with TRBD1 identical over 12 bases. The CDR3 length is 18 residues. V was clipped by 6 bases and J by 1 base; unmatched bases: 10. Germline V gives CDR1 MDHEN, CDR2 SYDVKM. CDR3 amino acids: CASSLWGQGAWSNQPQHF. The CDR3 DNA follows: TGTGCCAGCAGCCTTTGGGGACAGGGGGCGTGGAGCAATCAGCCCCAGCATTTT.

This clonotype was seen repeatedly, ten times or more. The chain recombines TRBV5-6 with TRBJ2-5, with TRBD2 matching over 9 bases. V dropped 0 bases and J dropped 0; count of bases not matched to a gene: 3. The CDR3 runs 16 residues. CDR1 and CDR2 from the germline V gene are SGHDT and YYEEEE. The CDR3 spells CASSLAASGDQETQYF. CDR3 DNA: TGTGCCAGCAGCTTGGCGGCTAGCGGGGACCAAGAGACCCAGTACTTC.

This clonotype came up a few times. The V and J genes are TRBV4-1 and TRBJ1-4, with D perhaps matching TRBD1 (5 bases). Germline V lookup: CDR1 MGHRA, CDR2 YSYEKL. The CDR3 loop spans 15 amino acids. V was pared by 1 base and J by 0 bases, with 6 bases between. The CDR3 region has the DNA TGCGCCAGCAGCCAAGGGGGGGCAACTAATGAAAAACTGTTTTTT. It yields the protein CASSQGGATNEKLFF.

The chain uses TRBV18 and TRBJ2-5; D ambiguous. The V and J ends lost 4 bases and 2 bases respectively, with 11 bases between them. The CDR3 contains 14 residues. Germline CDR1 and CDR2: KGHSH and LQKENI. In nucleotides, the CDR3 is TGTGCCAGCTCACTCCCGGCCCGACAAGAGACCCAGTACTTC. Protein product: CASSLPARQETQYF.

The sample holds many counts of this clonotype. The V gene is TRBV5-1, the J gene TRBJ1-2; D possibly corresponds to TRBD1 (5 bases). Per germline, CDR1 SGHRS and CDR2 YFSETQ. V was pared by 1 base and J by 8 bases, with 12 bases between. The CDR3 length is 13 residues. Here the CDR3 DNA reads TGCGCCAGCAGCTTGTGGATTCCAGGGGGCTACACCTTC. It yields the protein CASSLWIPGGYTF.

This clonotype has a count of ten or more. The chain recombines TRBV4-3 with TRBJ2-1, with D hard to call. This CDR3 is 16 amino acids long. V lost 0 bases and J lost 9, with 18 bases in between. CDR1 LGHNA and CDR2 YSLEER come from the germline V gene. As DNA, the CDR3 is TGCGCCAGCAGCCAAGATAGCCCTCCCTCTTTGGGTGAGCAGTTCTTC. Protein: CASSQDSPPSLGEQFF.

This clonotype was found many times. CDR3 amino acids: CASSPRWAGGREEQFF. The CDR3 coding sequence is TGTGCCAGCAGTCCCCGTTGGGCGGGGGGGCGAGAAGAGCAGTTCTTC. The chain is built from TRBV6-6 and TRBJ2-1, with 9 bases matching TRBD2. Germline-derived CDR1 and CDR2 are MNHNY and SVGAGI (reference sequence). This CDR3 contains 16 residues. V was clipped by 5 bases and J by 10 bases; unmatched bases: 15.

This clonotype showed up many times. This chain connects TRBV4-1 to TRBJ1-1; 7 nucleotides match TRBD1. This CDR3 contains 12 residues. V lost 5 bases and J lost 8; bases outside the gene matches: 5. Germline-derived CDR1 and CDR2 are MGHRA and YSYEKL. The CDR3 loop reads CASSFRQGEAFF. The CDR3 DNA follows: TGCGCCAGCAGCTTCAGACAGGGCGAAGCTTTCTTT.